These 18 T cell receptor beta chains were all obtained from the same sample, sequenced in a study of blood T cells in healthy people across ages. For the second PCR, which ran for roughly 6 to 12 cycles, a sample-barcoded 5' primer and a J-beta primer mix were used. TCRdb redid the calling of the 5' RACE reads with MiXCR, one entry per CDR3 protein. The sample consists of about 1,400,000 distinct CDR3 sequences, 42% of them appearing once. The sample consisted of blood. These receptors were obtained from a woman aged 18-35 years in good health.

This clonotype was seen once. This chain links TRBV5-1 with TRBJ2-7, with a possible D match to TRBD1 (6 bases). Trimming left V 5 bases short and J 1 base short, with 25 bases between. Germline values: CDR1 SGHRS, CDR2 YFSETQ. CDR3 length equals 18 residues. CDR3 DNA sequence: TGCGCCAGCAGGGAGGCTCCTCCACGACAGGTCCTTTCCTACGAGCAGTACTTC. Residues: CASREAPPRQVLSYEQYF.

Here the CDR3 reads CASRQTGPEAFF. The CDR3 region has the DNA TGTGCCAGCAGACAGACAGGGCCCGAAGCTTTCTTT. The V and J genes are TRBV2 and TRBJ1-1; TRBD1 aligns across 7 bases. Losses at the gene ends were 6 bases for V and 8 bases for J; bases not matched to a gene: 6. The CDR3 has 12 residues. The germline CDR1 and CDR2 sequences are SNHLY and FYNNEI.

The gene calls are TRBV20-1 and TRBJ2-7; D is undetermined. The length of the CDR3 is 15 residues. Trimming removed 0 bases from V and 0 bases from J, with 12 bases in between. Germline loops: CDR1 DFQATT, CDR2 SNEGSKA (reference sequence). The CDR3 reads CSARDLGESSYEQYF. CDR3 DNA: TGCAGTGCTAGAGATCTAGGAGAAAGCTCCTACGAGCAGTACTTC.

This clonotype was picked up a small number of times. V is TRBV7-9 and J is TRBJ2-1; no reliable D call. Trimming removed 5 bases at V and 6 bases at J, with 14 bases between. Germline CDR1 SEHNR, CDR2 FQNEAQ (reference sequence). The CDR3 runs to 14 residues. In DNA form, the CDR3 reads TGTGCCAGCAGCCACCCGGGCGGCCGCAATGAGCAGTTCTTC. The encoded protein is CASSHPGGRNEQFF.

In its sample, this clonotype was seen a few times. This rearrangement joins TRBV20-1 to TRBJ2-3, with D tentatively TRBD2 (5 bases). The germline CDR1 and CDR2 sequences are DFQATT and SNEGSKA (reference sequence). V lost 0 bases and J 4 bases, leaving 14 bases between the germline ends. This CDR3 spans 15 amino acids. For the CDR3, the DNA is TGCAGTGCTAGAGATTGGGCTAGCTCCGCAGATACGCAGTATTTT. It specifies CSARDWASSADTQYF.

Here the CDR3 reads CASSQDKRLADEQFF. The CDR3 region has the DNA TGTGCCAGCAGCCAAGATAAACGCCTAGCGGATGAGCAGTTCTTC. The chain recombines TRBV3-1 with TRBJ2-1; 7 bases fit TRBD2. Losses at the gene ends were 0 bases for V and 8 bases for J; bases not matched to a gene: 7. CDR3 length: 15 residues. Germline-derived CDR1 and CDR2 are LGHDT and YNNKEL (reference sequence).

This CDR3 is CASSYLRDSGANVLTF. The CDR3, as DNA: TGTGCCAGCAGTTATCTACGAGATTCTGGGGCCAACGTCCTGACTTTC. This chain connects TRBV12-3 or TRBV12-4 to TRBJ2-6; D ambiguous. The V end was cut by 4 bases, the J end by 1 base, with 11 bases between. This CDR3 region has 16 residues.

This clonotype was seen only a few times. CDR3 in DNA: TGCGCCAGCAGCTTGGTTGATCGAATGAACACTGAAGCTTTCTTT. Translation: CASSLVDRMNTEAFF. The rearrangement uses TRBV5-1 and TRBJ1-1; the D is unclear. Germline loops: CDR1 SGHRS, CDR2 YFSETQ. Trimming removed 0 bases at V and 0 bases at J, with 9 bases between. The CDR3 runs 15 residues.

This clonotype was counted many times. The rearrangement uses TRBV7-2 and TRBJ1-5, with D possibly being TRBD1 (6 bases). The CDR3 totals 15 residues. CDR1 is SGHTA, CDR2 FQGNSA, per germline. The V gene lost 2 bases and the J gene lost 4 bases, with 12 bases spanning the gap. This CDR3 is CASSLFSQGNQPQHF. The CDR3, as DNA: TGTGCCAGCAGCTTATTCTCACAGGGAAATCAGCCCCAGCATTTT.

The V gene is TRBV2, the J gene TRBJ1-6; D remains unclear. Trimming shortened V by 7 bases and J by 6 bases, and 19 bases separated the two germline ends. Germline CDR1 SNHLY, CDR2 FYNNEI. This CDR3 has 16 amino acids. The CDR3 coding sequence is TGTGCCAGCATGCAGCTCTGGGCTAGCCCTAATTCACCCCTCCACTTT. Amino acids: CASMQLWASPNSPLHF.

This clonotype was observed many times. The rearrangement links TRBV4-1 to TRBJ2-3; D remains ambiguous. V was pared by 0 bases and J by 5 bases, with 6 bases between. The CDR3 covers 13 residues. From germline, CDR1 is MGHRA and CDR2 YSYEKL. This chain's CDR3 is CASSQEVVDTQYF. In DNA form, the CDR3 reads TGCGCCAGCAGCCAAGAAGTTGTAGATACGCAGTATTTT.

The gene calls are TRBV5-1 and TRBJ2-1, with TRBD2 matching over 9 bases. The CDR3 totals 12 residues. Germline assignment: CDR1 SGHRS and CDR2 YFSETQ. V shed 4 bases and J 9 bases; nucleotides not matched to a gene: 2. The chain's CDR3 is CASSGTSTEQFF. DNA of the CDR3: TGCGCCAGCAGCGGGACTAGCACTGAGCAGTTCTTC.

This clonotype was seen a few times. A read error may produce the germline difference seen at one junction end. This chain joins TRBV2 and TRBJ1-2, with D tentatively TRBD1 (6 bases). In germline, CDR1 is SNHLY, CDR2 FYNNEI. This CDR3 spans 14 amino acids. The DNA for the CDR3 is TGTGCCAGCATTGAAGGGGGACCTAACTATGGCTACACCTTC. Amino acids: CASIEGGPNYGYTF.

The chain recombines TRBV2 with TRBJ1-1; 7 positions match TRBD1. CDR1 SNHLY and CDR2 FYNNEI come from the germline V gene. The CDR3 is 14 amino acids. V dropped 4 bases and J dropped 5; count of bases not matched to a gene: 7. The CDR3 DNA is TGTGCCAGCAGTGTGGGACAGAGGGAAACTGAAGCTTTCTTT. It is translated as CASSVGQRETEAFF.

This sequence joins TRBV7-6 and TRBJ1-4; perhaps TRBD1 as D (5 bases). The CDR3 contains 18 residues. V lost 4 bases and J 3 bases, leaving 21 bases between the germline ends. Germline V CDR1 and CDR2: SGHVS, FNYEAQ. CDR3 sequence (DNA): TGTGCCAGCAGCTCCCGTCGAGGGGCGTGGGAGTCTAATGAAAAACTGTTTTTT. Its protein product is CASSSRRGAWESNEKLFF.

With respect to this clonotype: The CDR3 ends on some other residue instead of the conserved phenylalanine or tryptophan, so this is likely a read error. V is TRBV28 and J is TRBJ1-2; D call uncertain. The CDR3 is 16 residues long. Trimming cost V 3 bases and J 2 bases, with 16 bases left between them. Germline CDR1 and CDR2: MDHEN and SYDVKM. CDR3 in DNA: TGTGCCAGCAGTTTGGGGAAGCGGAAGTACAACTATGGCTACACCTCC. Its translation: CASSLGKRKYNYGYTS.

This clonotype is a singleton in its sample. The chain employs TRBV27 and TRBJ1-1; no clear D gene. V dropped 0 bases and J dropped 7 bases, with 12 bases sitting between them. The CDR3 covers 14 residues. CDR1 and CDR2 (germline): MNHEY, SMNVEV (reference sequence). The CDR3 nucleotides are TGTGCCAGCAGTTTATCGGCGACACGGAGTGAAGCTTTCTTT. Protein: CASSLSATRSEAFF.

A few counts support this clonotype. V usage is TRBV6-5 and J usage is TRBJ2-5, with 8 bases aligning to TRBD2. J lost 4 bases, V lost 3 bases, and 19 bases had no gene match. This CDR3 comprises 19 residues. Germline loops: CDR1 MNHEY, CDR2 SVGAGI. Written as DNA, the CDR3 is TGTGCCAGCAGTTATTTGTCCGCGGGAGGTCTTACGAGGGGAGAGACCCAGTACTTC. Protein: CASSYLSAGGLTRGETQYF.